This TCR beta chain was sequenced for a study of blood T cell repertoires in COVID-19. V lost 4 bases, J lost 6 bases, and 2 bases stayed unmatched. The V gene's germline CDR1 is LNHDA and CDR2 SQIVND (reference sequence). The CDR3 has 12 residues. Some clones are missing from TCRdb's copy, which holds only in-frame ones; the method was immunoSEQ multiplex PCR. Of fewer than 250,000 clones in the sample, approximately 86% were seen once. Sequenced input: peripheral blood. The rearrangement links TRBV19 to TRBJ1-2; 7 bases are a match to TRBD1. The sequence came from a man aged 55 to 70 with acute or convalescent COVID-19. DNA for the CDR3: TGTGCCAGTAGTAGGACAGGACATGGCTACACCTTC. It encodes CASSRTGHGYTF. Variable domain in full (rest from reference TRBV19 and TRBJ1-2): DGGITQSPKYLFRKEGQNVTLSCEQNLNHDAMYWYRQDPGQGLRLIYYSQIVNDFQKGDIAEGYSVSREKKESFPLTVTSAQKNPTAFYLCASSRTGHGYTFGSGTRLTVV.